The clone carrying this T cell receptor beta chain was observed a single time. The antigen remains unidentified. CDR1 and CDR2 (germline): MNHEY, SVGEGT. The CDR3 runs 16 residues. V gave up 5 bases and J gave up 8 bases; unmatched junction bases: 13. Sequenced by immunoSEQ multiplex PCR; TCRdb stores in-frame clones only, minus some. Among about 110,000 clones listed, roughly 87% were seen once. The data derive from a study of T cell responses to AZD1222 COVID-19 vaccine. Study-level information: Second-dose recipients at about 4 or about 12 weeks were treated as one pooled group. General study points: The CD4 TCRs associated with vaccination extended across spike and predominated at 160-218 and 743-854.

The chain joins TRBV6-2 or TRBV6-3 to TRBJ2-1; TRBD1 agrees at 9 bases. This TCR came from an adult in good health. Sequencing used peripheral blood, obtained on day 0 of AZD1222 vaccination. The CDR3: CASSGGGQGRFDEQFF. The CDR3 DNA reads TGTGCCAGCAGTGGAGGGGGACAGGGACGTTTCGATGAGCAGTTCTTC.